Each of the 21 T cell receptor beta chains below was sequenced from the same sample in a study of spatial heterogeneity in lung cancer. Their antigens remain unidentified. Notes on the study in general: Higher tumor mutation counts went along with higher counts of expanded intratumoral alpha and beta TCRs.

Time point given: sample taken at primary tumor resection. A single record per CDR3 protein comes from TCRdb applying MiXCR to the 5' RACE reads. The sample records roughly 3,900 distinct CDR3 sequences, about a tenth being singletons. Sequencing was performed on lung tumor tissue, taken at surgery. The receptors were sampled from a female donor with early-stage non-small cell lung cancer.

This chain joins TRBV20-1 and TRBJ2-7, with D perhaps TRBD2 (7 bases). Trimming pared 6 bases from V and 5 bases from J, leaving 17 bases between. The germline gives CDR1 DFQATT, CDR2 SNEGSKA (reference sequence). The CDR3 extends over 13 amino acids. The CDR3 DNA sequence: TGCAGTGCCCTGGGAACAGGGAGGGACGAGCAGTACTTC. Translated: CSALGTGRDEQYF.

This clonotype is deemed medium-sized. The chain recombines TRBV10-2 with TRBJ2-1, with 13 positions matching TRBD2. V shed 3 bases, J shed 0 bases, and the junction held 5 bases outside the gene matches. From germline, CDR1 is WSHSY and CDR2 SAAADI. This CDR3 contains 18 residues. CDR3 in DNA: TGCGCCAGCAGTGAACTAGCGGGGGGGAGTAGCTCCTACAATGAGCAGTTCTTC. This sequence encodes CASSELAGGSSSYNEQFF.

This clonotype was observed a few times. The chain is built from TRBV20-1 and TRBJ2-1; the match to TRBD2 covers 10 bases. The CDR3 extends over 14 amino acids. Unmatched junction bases numbered 11, after V lost 6 bases and J lost 9 bases. Per the germline V gene, CDR1 is DFQATT and CDR2 is SNEGSKA (reference sequence). Here the CDR3 DNA reads TGCAGTGCACAAGGGGGACTAGCGAGTGGTGAGCAGTTCTTC. Protein: CSAQGGLASGEQFF.

The gene calls are TRBV28 and TRBJ1-1; tentative D call: TRBD1 (6 bases). The CDR3 is made up of 13 amino acids. V was clipped by 6 bases and J by 10 bases, with 18 bases between them. Germline V gene data show CDR1 as MDHEN and CDR2 as SYDVKM. The CDR3, as DNA: TGTGCCAGCAGCCCCCCCGGGGGGCTGGTAGCTTTCTTT. Encoded protein: CASSPPGGLVAFF.

The rearrangement uses TRBV30 and TRBJ2-7; 9 bases are shared with TRBD1. Germline trimming cut 2 bases from V and 12 bases from J; bases unmatched to any gene: 5. CDR3 length: 11 amino acids. The germline V gene encodes CDR1 GTSNPN and CDR2 SVGIG (reference sequence). The CDR3 DNA reads as TGTGCCTGGAGTTCAGGGACAGGGAGGTACTTC. Protein: CAWSSGTGRYF.

The chain employs TRBV7-2 and TRBJ2-7; D is undetermined. With 2 bases removed from V and 3 bases from J, the gap between germline ends came to 11 bases. The CDR3 length is 14 residues. From germline, CDR1 is SGHTA and CDR2 FQGNSA. CDR3 coding DNA: TGTGCCAGCAGCTTAATACGTAACGACTACGAGCAGTACTTC. This translates into CASSLIRNDYEQYF.

The J gene is TRBJ2-3, the V gene TRBV5-6, with 14 bases aligning to TRBD2. From germline, CDR1 is SGHDT and CDR2 YYEEEE. This CDR3 is 18 amino acids long. V shed 2 bases and J 2 bases; nucleotides not matched to a gene: 7. CDR3 region: CASSFPEGLAGDTDTQYF. CDR3 sequence (DNA): TGTGCCAGCAGCTTCCCCGAGGGACTAGCGGGGGACACAGATACGCAGTATTTT.

By share, this clonotype ranks as medium-sized. V gene TRBV5-4 combines with J gene TRBJ2-4, with D hard to call. Germline V gene lookup returns CDR1 SGHNT and CDR2 YYREEE (reference sequence). The length of the CDR3 is 15 residues. The V gene lost 2 bases and the J gene lost 2 bases, with 11 bases spanning the gap. The CDR3 loop reads CASSFEESTKNIQYF. In nucleotides, the CDR3 is TGTGCCAGCAGCTTTGAAGAAAGCACCAAAAACATTCAGTACTTC. The variable domain in full, with the rest retrieved from reference TRBV5-4 and TRBJ2-4, is ETGVTQSPTHLIKTRGQQVTLRCSSQSGHNTVSWYQQALGQGPQFIFQYYREEENGRGNFPPRFSGLQFPNYSSELNVNALELDDSALYLCASSFEESTKNIQYFGAGTRLSVL.

In this sample, this clonotype is medium-sized. The chain employs TRBV28 and TRBJ2-2, with D uncertain. CDR1 is MDHEN and CDR2 is SYDVKM in the germline V gene. V lost 5 bases, J lost 1 base, and 11 bases lay in between. The length of the CDR3 is 15 residues. CDR3 coding DNA: TGTGCCAGCAGTCCGCTGGTGGAGAACACCGGGGAGCTGTTTTTT. Translated: CASSPLVENTGELFF.

The gene calls are TRBV6-6 and TRBJ1-1, with D possibly being TRBD1 (5 bases). The germline V gene has CDR1 MNHNY and CDR2 SVGAGI (reference sequence). Trimming pared 7 bases from V and 3 bases from J, leaving 15 bases between. The CDR3 loop spans 14 amino acids. The CDR3 is CASKTGPEDTEAFF. The CDR3 DNA reads TGTGCCAGCAAAACAGGACCGGAGGACACTGAAGCTTTCTTT.

By proportion, this clonotype is medium-sized. The chain recombines TRBV30 with TRBJ1-1; a weak D match, TRBD1 (5 bases). This CDR3 comprises 13 residues. Per germline, CDR1 GTSNPN and CDR2 SVGIG (reference sequence). Trimming shortened V by 5 bases and J by 5 bases, and 15 bases separated the two germline ends. The CDR3 spells CAWAQGGWTEAFF. The CDR3 region has the DNA TGTGCCTGGGCGCAGGGAGGATGGACTGAAGCTTTCTTT. The full variable domain, in which reference TRBV30 and TRBJ1-1 provide the parts outside the CDR3, is SQTIHQWPATLVQPVGSPLSLECTVEGTSNPNLYWYRQAAGRGLQLLFYSVGIGQISSEVPQNLSASRPQDRQFILSSKKLLLSDSGFYLCAWAQGGWTEAFFGQGTRLTVV.

Judged by abundance, this clonotype is medium-sized. The CDR3 is CASTLGTTNTGELFF. CDR3 DNA: TGTGCCAGCACCCTCGGGACAACGAACACCGGGGAGCTGTTTTTT. This chain uses TRBV9 with TRBJ2-2; tentatively, D is TRBD1 (6 bases). Per germline, CDR1 SGDLS and CDR2 YYNGEE. The CDR3 loop spans 15 amino acids. Trimming removed 6 bases at V and 0 bases at J, with 12 bases between.

This clonotype was detected a few times. The genes are TRBV28 and TRBJ2-5, with a possible D match to TRBD1 (5 bases). Per germline, CDR1 MDHEN and CDR2 SYDVKM. Trimming shortened V by 3 bases and J by 5 bases, and 19 bases separated the two germline ends. This CDR3 spans 16 amino acids. CDR3 loop: CASSFLAAGIIETQYF. DNA for the CDR3: TGTGCCAGCAGTTTTCTCGCTGCAGGGATAATTGAGACCCAGTACTTC.

This clonotype occurred a few times. The V and J genes are TRBV20-1 and TRBJ2-3, with 8 bases lining up with TRBD2. V lost 4 bases and J lost 3; bases outside the gene matches: 6. This CDR3 contains 14 residues. Per the germline V gene, CDR1 is DFQATT and CDR2 is SNEGSKA (reference sequence). The CDR3 is CSATRGALTDTQYF. CDR3 coding DNA: TGCAGTGCTACGCGGGGGGCATTGACAGATACGCAGTATTTT.

This clonotype is medium-sized by share. The chain is built from TRBV19 and TRBJ1-2; D remains ambiguous. The CDR3 extends over 16 amino acids. V was clipped by 5 bases and J by 1 base, with 17 bases between them. Germline V gene sequence: CDR1 LNHDA, CDR2 SQIVND (reference sequence). The CDR3 DNA is TGTGCCAGTAGTCCATGGACTGTAGACATTAACTATGGCTACACCTTC. This gives the protein CASSPWTVDINYGYTF.

This chain joins TRBV2 and TRBJ1-4, with 9 bases matching TRBD1. The V gene end was trimmed by 6 bases and the J gene end by 0 bases; junction bases not matched to a gene: 8. Germline-derived CDR1 and CDR2 are SNHLY and FYNNEI. The CDR3 consists of 17 residues. The DNA for the CDR3 is TGTGCCAGCAGGAGGGACAGGGCACCTGCAACTAATGAAAAACTGTTTTTT. It translates to CASRRDRAPATNEKLFF.

This clonotype was seen only a few times. This chain uses TRBV2 with TRBJ2-1, with TRBD2 matching 8 bases. The CDR3 length is 15 residues. Germline CDR1 is SNHLY and CDR2 is FYNNEI. The V segment lost 4 bases and the J segment 2 bases; nucleotides outside the gene matches: 4. The CDR3 sequence is CASSATSGTYNEQFF. CDR3 nucleotide sequence: TGTGCCAGCAGTGCAACTAGCGGAACCTACAATGAGCAGTTCTTC.

By share, this clonotype ranks as medium-sized. The V and J genes are TRBV11-3 and TRBJ2-3; D is perhaps TRBD2 (7 bases). The V gene's germline CDR1 is SGHNT and CDR2 YENEEA. The CDR3 is 14 amino acids. The germline V and J ends were trimmed by 5 bases and 5 bases, with 14 bases remaining between them. The CDR3 spells CASSIGGGEDTQYF. For the CDR3, the DNA is TGTGCCAGCAGCATTGGGGGGGGCGAAGATACGCAGTATTTT.

By share, this clonotype counts as medium-sized (0.01 to 0.1%). CDR3 in amino acids: CASSPIGEGLAGPSGEQYF. CDR3 nucleotide sequence: TGTGCCAGCTCACCAATTGGAGAGGGACTAGCGGGGCCATCGGGGGAGCAGTACTTC. This chain uses TRBV18 with TRBJ2-7, with 13 nucleotides matching TRBD2. The CDR3 has 19 residues. The J segment lost 7 bases and the V segment lost 2 bases, leaving 17 bases of the junction unmatched. The germline V gene has CDR1 KGHSH and CDR2 LQKENI.

By share, this clonotype counts as medium-sized (0.01 to 0.1%). This CDR3 reads CSAVTSHTAGEQFF. In nucleotides, the CDR3 is TGCAGCGCCGTGACTAGCCACACGGCCGGAGAGCAGTTCTTC. J is TRBJ2-1 and V is TRBV29-1; 7 bases agree with TRBD2. Trimming took 7 bases from V and 10 from J; bases not matched to a gene: 16. The germline gives CDR1 SQVTM, CDR2 ANQGSEA. The CDR3 has 14 amino acids.

This clonotype occurred a few times. This chain connects TRBV11-2 to TRBJ1-3, with a tentative D call TRBD1 (5 bases). V gave up 0 bases and J gave up 3 bases, with 18 bases separating them. The CDR3 is 18 amino acids. The germline V gene encodes CDR1 SGHAT and CDR2 FQNNGV. The CDR3 bases are TGTGCCAGCAGCTTAGAGCTGGCGGAGGGACTTGGTGGAAACACCATATATTTT. As protein: CASSLELAEGLGGNTIYF.